Detailed here is one TCR beta chain. Its antigen is not yet known. Per-base quality was not reported, and no clone a single base away is much larger than it. Including the terminal cysteine and phenylalanine, the CDR3 comprises 18 residues. The only DNA kept is the CDR3, 54 bases in frame from the first base. As encoded in the germline V gene, CDR1 is KGHDR while CDR2 is SFDVKD. Trimming takes 4 bases from V and 0 bases from J, and the germline ends sit 18 bases apart. TCRbeta CDR3 regions were amplified from genomic DNA using the immunoSEQ Assay, a bias-controlled multiplex PCR. The original methods were these. The number of nucleated cells in each sample was estimated from the amplification of reference gene primers within the assay. Sequence reads were collapsed and filtered to measure the absolute abundance of every unique TCRbeta CDR3 rearrangement. For each sample, productive Simpson clonality was calculated as the square root of Simpson's diversity index over productive rearrangements. Not all clones reach the TCRdb copy of this immuneACCESS table, which keeps in-frame sequences only. Checked studies attribute under half of the gap to unresolved V genes and leave the rest unexplained. The DNA was the basis for D and trimming; V, J and clone size are from that table. This sample comprises about 250,000 clones, about 91% of them detected only once. The ten largest make up approximately 1.4% of the sample.

These data are taken from a study of blood T cell repertoires in COVID-19 (dated by TCRdb to the early 2020s). Context from the whole study: Samples covering the acute and convalescent phases of COVID-19 were provided by collaborators in the United States, Italy and Spain. Samples came from the ongoing ImmuneRACE study (first 160 participants) plus 1,254 subjects from 6 global collaborators. Nearly every sample came with metadata listing a de-identified subject ID, COVID-19 status, age in years and sex. Deeply sampled blood TCRbeta repertoires from subjects exposed to, actively infected with, or recovered from COVID-19 were included in the dataset. Where HLA class I and class II types were available, the types were taken from metadata supplied by the sample provider, not from assay-based typing. The repertoires were made available in a free public database intended to serve as a resource for research on the immune response to SARS-CoV-2. The prospective study material was composed of cDNA or gDNA derived from T cells, B-cell-depleted T cells, or PBMCs.

Collaborating institutions collected whole blood in K2EDTA tubes following their own protocols. For TCRbeta analysis, collaborators shipped samples in one of three forms: frozen whole blood, isolated PBMCs, or DNA extracted from either of those sample types. Overall results and qualifications from the work: Clinical and demographic metadata were provided uncurated, with the amount varying by source and participant.

In this chain, TRBV24-1 is recombined with TRBJ2-1, and TRBD2 may be the D gene, going by 6 matching bases. The sequenced material came from peripheral blood. This TCR was recovered from an elderly man with acute or convalescent COVID-19. At the DNA level, the sequence is TGTGCCACCAGTGACCCCGGAGTAGCGGCTACCTCCTACAATGAGCAGTTCTTC. It specifies CATSDPGVAATSYNEQFF.